This TCR beta chain was found in a study of OX40 agonist ivuxolimab in advanced cancers. Study-wide results and limits: It was also the case that some nonresponders had low normalized T-cell clonal expansion. Near-lowest levels of clonal expansion characterized partial responders at 0.1-3.0 mg/kg. Dose levels from 0.1 to 3.0 mg/kg saw CD4+ and CD8+ blood T cells expand clonally by week 6.

Worth noting for this clone: Its antigen is still unknown.

Patients with a history of autoimmune disease or on systemic immunosuppression were excluded. Assay: immunoSEQ multiplex PCR; the TCRdb copy retains only in-frame clones and omits some. The sample holds about 70,000 clones, roughly 86% seen once. The sequencing used CD4+ or CD8+ T cells sorted from blood, collected in a trial of the OX40 agonist ivuxolimab. The sequence derives from an adult with an advanced solid tumor such as melanoma, head and neck, liver or kidney cancer.

CDR3 nucleotide sequence: TGCGCCAGCAGCTTTACTAGCGGCCAAGAGACCCAGTACTTC. This gives the protein CASSFTSGQETQYF. The rearrangement links TRBV5-1 to TRBJ2-5, with 8 nucleotides matching TRBD2. The CDR3 covers 14 residues. After removal of 2 bases from V and 1 base from J, the junction contained 1 base not matched to a gene. Germline V CDR1 and CDR2: SGHRS, YFSETQ.